The rows below give T cell receptor beta chains drawn from one sample of a study of blood T cell repertoires in COVID-19. Sequencing was performed with immunoSEQ multiplex PCR; in TCRdb, only in-frame clones are kept and a portion is missing. The data hold some 160,000 clones, with 80% observed a single time. The sequencing sample was made of PBMCs or T cells enriched from blood (not recorded which). These receptors were collected from a woman aged 60-75 years who had recovered from COVID-19. The CDR3 runs from the conserved cysteine through the conserved F or W.

V gene: TRBV19
CDR3 protein: CASTLDRPNQPQHF

V gene: TRBV7-2
CDR3 protein: CASSQTYNYGYTF

V gene: TRBV5-1
CDR3 protein: CASSFSGGVQETQYF

V gene: TRBV3-1/TRBV3-2
CDR3 protein: CASSQDEGGNQETQYF

V gene: TRBV19
CDR3 protein: CASRWTANTEAFF

V gene: TRBV6-2/TRBV6-3
CDR3 protein: CASSYSPPSGIYNEQFF

V gene: TRBV9
CDR3 protein: CASSAGLQGKNTGELFF

V gene: TRBV5-1
CDR3 protein: CASSYDRGQPQHF

V gene: TRBV18
CDR3 protein: CASSRGQGTYNEQFF

V gene: TRBV11-1
CDR3 protein: CASSLRAGSNTDTQYF

V gene: TRBV21-1
CDR3 protein: CASSKALGQGGTDTQYF

V gene: TRBV19
CDR3 protein: CASSTDSYKQYF

V gene: TRBV5-1
CDR3 protein: CASSPEGGGYGYTF

V gene: TRBV7-2
CDR3 protein: CASSRLQGALGYEQYF

V gene: TRBV4-1
CDR3 protein: CASSQVLGLAPDTQYF

V gene: TRBV3-1/TRBV3-2
CDR3 protein: CASSQDHGNSPLHF

V gene: TRBV12-3/TRBV12-4
CDR3 protein: CASSKLAAYEQYF

V gene: TRBV2
CDR3 protein: CASKTSGYQETQYF

V gene: TRBV4-1
CDR3 protein: CASSQWDRDSSGNTIYF

V gene: TRBV7-2
CDR3 protein: CASSLGRGSTGTQYF

V gene: TRBV7-8
CDR3 protein: CASSQISTGLYGYTF

V gene: TRBV29-1
CDR3 protein: CSALQGTEAFF

V gene: TRBV27
CDR3 protein: CASSLWRNQPQHF

V gene: TRBV2
CDR3 protein: CASSPLAGRNTGELFF

V gene: TRBV27
CDR3 protein: CASSLSGIGNQPQHF

V gene: TRBV2
CDR3 protein: CASSEVIAGGLRDTQYF

V gene: TRBV15
CDR3 protein: CATSRDPGDTEAFF

V gene: TRBV5-1
CDR3 protein: CASSIQPTGSGNTIYF

V gene: TRBV6-5
CDR3 protein: CASRPGGVSPLHF

V gene: TRBV3-1/TRBV3-2
CDR3 protein: CASSDWTDDNEKLFF

V gene: TRBV30
CDR3 protein: CAWNARSGLRGEQYF

V gene: TRBV21-1
CDR3 protein: CASEQGENTEAFF

V gene: TRBV5-1
CDR3 protein: CASSLLTLNSPLHF

V gene: TRBV3-1/TRBV3-2
CDR3 protein: CASSSWTGWEKLFF

V gene: TRBV7-6
CDR3 protein: CASGGQYNTEAFF

V gene: TRBV21-1
CDR3 protein: CASSKGSPNTEAFF

V gene: TRBV20-1
CDR3 protein: CSAEDGNTIYF

V gene: TRBV6-4
CDR3 protein: CASSSTGGVGKAFF

V gene: TRBV5-1
CDR3 protein: CASRPPSGGRSYNEQFF

V gene: TRBV18
CDR3 protein: CASSPKGSSGNTIYF

V gene: TRBV24-1
CDR3 protein: CATRSGGLQETQYF

V gene: TRBV6-5
CDR3 protein: CASRRDRNYGYTF

V gene: TRBV24-1
CDR3 protein: CATSDLGQNSNQPQHF

V gene: TRBV5-4
CDR3 protein: CASSLRQGHSGANVLTF

V gene: TRBV24-1
CDR3 protein: CATSDGEQGRRETQYF

V gene: TRBV4-2
CDR3 protein: CASSQEMGGPDEQYF

V gene: TRBV11-2
CDR3 protein: CASSPWTGSSYEQYF

V gene: TRBV6-4
CDR3 protein: CASREQGASYNSPLHF

V gene: TRBV27
CDR3 protein: CASSLWATTAANGYTF

V gene: TRBV29-1
CDR3 protein: CSGGAGWGLNTEAFF

V gene: TRBV5-1
CDR3 protein: CASSFGTGESPLHF